Each of the 27 T cell receptor beta chains below was sequenced from the same sample in a study of blood T cell repertoires in COVID-19. Produced via immunoSEQ multiplex PCR; TCRdb's table is partial and in-frame only. The data hold approximately 100,000 clones, with around 91% observed a single time. Specimen: peripheral blood. These receptors came from a woman older than 75 with acute or convalescent COVID-19.

The V and J genes are TRBV6-6 and TRBJ1-2; 8 bases match TRBD1. The CDR3 runs to 15 residues. Germline assignment: CDR1 MNHNY and CDR2 SVGAGI (reference sequence). With V trimmed by 4 bases and J by 1 base, 5 bases remained unmatched. This chain's CDR3 is CASSSRQGFNYGYTF. The CDR3 region has the DNA TGTGCCAGCAGTTCCCGACAGGGGTTTAACTATGGCTACACCTTC.

This chain uses TRBV5-4 with TRBJ2-7; no clear D. Germline-derived CDR1 and CDR2 are SGHNT and YYREEE (reference sequence). This CDR3 is built from 12 residues. Trimming stripped 2 bases from V and 1 base from J, with 4 bases between. In DNA, the CDR3 is TGTGCCAGCAGCTTTATGTCCTACGAGCAGTACTTC. It is translated as CASSFMSYEQYF.

This clone was counted between two and nine times. J is TRBJ2-7 and V is TRBV4-1; no firm D call. Trimming left V 1 base short and J 3 bases short, with 10 bases between. The V gene's germline CDR1 is MGHRA and CDR2 YSYEKL. The CDR3 runs 14 residues. CDR3 DNA: TGCGCCAGCAGCCAAGCTGAAACTCGCTACGAGCAGTACTTC. Protein: CASSQAETRYEQYF.

The V and J genes are TRBV4-2 and TRBJ2-7; D is unclear. V lost 1 base and J 4 bases, leaving 14 bases between the germline ends. Germline V gene sequence: CDR1 LGHNA, CDR2 YNFKEQ. The CDR3 is 15 amino acids. CDR3: CASSQGRPDLYEQYF. Here the CDR3 DNA reads TGTGCCAGCAGCCAAGGTCGTCCAGACTTATACGAGCAGTACTTC.

This clone was seen a single time. The gene calls are TRBV2 and TRBJ2-7; 7 bases are shared with TRBD1. V dropped 8 bases and J dropped 2; count of bases not matched to a gene: 3. The length of the CDR3 is 12 residues. Germline values: CDR1 SNHLY, CDR2 FYNNEI. CDR3 sequence: CASAGQAYEQYF. CDR3 nucleotide sequence: TGTGCCAGCGCCGGACAGGCCTACGAGCAGTACTTC. Using reference TRBV2 and TRBJ2-7 for the parts outside the CDR3, the full variable domain is EPEVTQTPSHQVTQMGQEVILRCVPISNHLYFYWYRQILGQKVEFLVSFYNNEISEKSEIFDDQFSVERPDGSNFTLKIRSTKLEDSAMYFCASAGQAYEQYFGPGTRLTVT.

This clone was observed a handful of times. The J gene is TRBJ1-6, the V gene TRBV3-1 (or the pseudogene TRBV3-2), with D tentatively TRBD1 (6 bases). V was clipped by 1 base and J by 0 bases, with 13 bases between them. Per germline, CDR1 LGHDT and CDR2 YNNKEL (reference sequence). This CDR3 contains 18 residues. The CDR3 sequence: CASSQAPPTGSYNSPLHF. The CDR3, as DNA: TGTGCCAGCAGCCAAGCCCCTCCGACAGGCTCCTATAATTCACCCCTCCACTTT.

The V gene is TRBV28, the J gene TRBJ1-2; a possible D gene is TRBD1 (5 bases). This CDR3 spans 13 amino acids. V lost 5 bases, J lost 3 bases, and 10 bases lay in between. The germline V gene has CDR1 MDHEN and CDR2 SYDVKM. CDR3 loop: CASSLLGDYGYTF. Here the CDR3 DNA reads TGTGCCAGCAGTCTATTAGGGGACTATGGCTACACCTTC.

The chain joins TRBV4-3 to TRBJ2-1; 11 nucleotides match TRBD2. CDR1 is LGHNA, CDR2 YSLEER, per germline. V trimming: 5 bases; J trimming: 3 bases; junction bases outside the gene matches: 12. This CDR3 is built from 18 residues. The DNA of the CDR3 is TGCGCCAGCAGCTCTCGGGTAGCGGGGGGGGCTAACTACAATGAGCAGTTCTTC. It encodes CASSSRVAGGANYNEQFF.

This chain uses TRBV6-2 or TRBV6-3 with TRBJ2-3; D may be TRBD2 (5 bases). The CDR3 has 13 amino acids. Trimming cost V 5 bases and J 9 bases, with 15 bases left between them. The germline CDR1 and CDR2 sequences are MNHEY and SVGEGT. The CDR3 is CASSPHGLSTQYF. CDR3 bases: TGTGCCAGCAGTCCCCATGGACTGTCGACGCAGTATTTT.

In DNA, the CDR3 is TGCGCCAGCAGGAATCTACGTAGTCAGTACTTC. It translates to CASRNLRSQYF. V gene TRBV10-1 combines with J gene TRBJ2-5; D is undetermined. V shed 6 bases and J shed 11 bases, with 13 bases lying between them. Per germline, CDR1 WNHNN and CDR2 SYGVQD (reference sequence). The CDR3 contains 11 residues.

CDR3 sequence (DNA): TGTGCCAGCACTGGAGTTCCAAATTCACCCCTCCACTTT. This codes for CASTGVPNSPLHF. J is TRBJ1-6 and V is TRBV6-5; D ambiguous. V lost 7 bases and J lost 7, with 11 bases in between. The CDR3 sequence is 13 residues long. Germline CDR1 is MNHEY and CDR2 is SVGAGI.

The chain joins TRBV19 to TRBJ1-6, with D maybe TRBD1 (6 bases). The germline V gene has CDR1 LNHDA and CDR2 SQIVND (reference sequence). V gave up 4 bases and J gave up 3 bases, with 13 bases separating them. This CDR3 contains 16 residues. The CDR3 is CASSTRTGNYNSPLHF. The CDR3 DNA sequence: TGTGCCAGTAGTACCCGAACAGGGAACTATAATTCACCCCTCCACTTT.

The chain has TRBV10-2 and TRBJ2-5; TRBD1 matches 7 bases. Trimming at V came to 4 bases and at J to 5 bases, leaving 7 bases not matched to a gene. The CDR3 sequence is 14 residues long. Germline V gene data show CDR1 as WSHSY and CDR2 as SAAADI. CDR3 sequence reads: CASSAGQGDETQYF. In nucleotides, the CDR3 is TGCGCCAGCAGTGCGGGGCAGGGGGACGAGACCCAGTACTTC.

This chain joins TRBV30 and TRBJ1-5; 12 bases match TRBD1. V shed 3 bases and J 0 bases; nucleotides not matched to a gene: 9. CDR1 is GTSNPN, CDR2 SVGIG, per germline (reference sequence). This CDR3 has 18 residues. Written as DNA, the CDR3 is TGTGCCTGGAGCGAGGGACAGGGGGCTGCTTATAGCAATCAGCCCCAGCATTTT. Protein product: CAWSEGQGAAYSNQPQHF. Variable domain in full (rest from reference TRBV30 and TRBJ1-5): SQTIHQWPATLVQPVGSPLSLECTVEGTSNPNLYWYRQAAGRGLQLLFYSVGIGQISSEVPQNLSASRPQDRQFILSSKKLLLSDSGFYLCAWSEGQGAAYSNQPQHFGDGTRLSIL.

The V and J genes are TRBV5-1 and TRBJ2-3, with D perhaps TRBD2 (5 bases). Looked up from germline, CDR1 is SGHRS and CDR2 is YFSETQ. V was cut by 4 bases and J by 1 base, with 13 bases left in between. This CDR3 region has 15 residues. The CDR3 region has the DNA TGCGCCAGCAGCCCCACCCTGCGGGGCACAGATACGCAGTATTTT. Translated, it gives CASSPTLRGTDTQYF.

The chain recombines TRBV18 with TRBJ1-2, with 10 positions matching TRBD1. The germline CDR1 and CDR2 sequences are KGHSH and LQKENI. The trim removed 6 bases at V and 8 bases at J, leaving 9 bases unmatched. CDR3 size: 14 residues. The CDR3 region has the DNA TGTGCCAGCTCCCATGGACAGGGGGGCTCCGGCTACACCTTC. Its translation is CASSHGQGGSGYTF.

V is TRBV6-5 and J is TRBJ1-2; a possible D gene is TRBD1 (5 bases). CDR1 and CDR2 from the germline V gene are MNHEY and SVGAGI. The V end was cut by 0 bases, the J end by 5 bases, with 16 bases between. This CDR3 is 16 amino acids long. The CDR3 reads CASSYSRSGYPYGYTF. The DNA for the CDR3 is TGTGCCAGCAGTTACTCCCGGTCAGGGTATCCTTATGGCTACACCTTC.

The chain links TRBV20-1 to TRBJ2-3, with TRBD2 identical over 12 bases. Losses at the gene ends were 3 bases for V and 2 bases for J; bases not matched to a gene: 6. This CDR3 region has 16 residues. Germline CDR1 DFQATT, CDR2 SNEGSKA (reference sequence). The CDR3 sequence is CSASERLAGVTDTQYF. The CDR3 region has the DNA TGCAGTGCTAGTGAACGACTAGCGGGGGTCACAGATACGCAGTATTTT.

The chain links TRBV3-1 (or the pseudogene TRBV3-2) to TRBJ1-4; D call uncertain. The germline gives CDR1 LGHDT, CDR2 YNNKEL (reference sequence). This CDR3 is built from 14 residues. The germline V and J ends were trimmed by 0 bases and 5 bases, with 7 bases remaining between them. CDR3 DNA: TGTGCCAGCAGCCAAGACGGGTTCAATGAAAAACTGTTTTTT. Its protein is CASSQDGFNEKLFF.

J is TRBJ1-2 and V is TRBV28; TRBD1 matches 7 bases. Germline V lookup: CDR1 MDHEN, CDR2 SYDVKM. This CDR3 contains 13 residues. The junction had 5 bases not matched to a gene; V was cut back by 6 bases and J by 4 bases. The CDR3 here is CASRQGGGYGYTF. CDR3 in DNA: TGTGCCAGCAGACAAGGGGGCGGCTATGGCTACACCTTC.

Remarks on this clone: The germline gene is not matched at one end of the junction; a read error may be the cause. For the CDR3, the DNA is TGTGCCAGCAGCTTGGTCCAATCGAACTATGGCTACACTTTC. Encoded protein: CASSLVQSNYGYTF. This chain links TRBV5-8 with TRBJ1-2; D is unresolved. The CDR3 is made up of 14 amino acids. The germline gives CDR1 SGHTS, CDR2 YDEGEE. Full variable domain (rest looked up from reference TRBV5-8 and TRBJ1-2): EAGVTQSPTHLIKTRGQQATLRCSPISGHTSVYWYQQALGLGLQFLLWYDEGEERNRGNFPPRFSGRQFPNYSSELNVNALELEDSALYLCASSLVQSNYGYTFGSGTRLTVV.

The J gene is TRBJ1-6, the V gene TRBV3-1 (or the pseudogene TRBV3-2); tentatively, D is TRBD1 (6 bases). The length of the CDR3 is 14 residues. CDR1 is LGHDT and CDR2 is YNNKEL in the germline V gene (reference sequence). V was cut by 6 bases and J by 4 bases, with 10 bases left in between. The CDR3 DNA reads TGTGCCAGCAGACTACAGGGTTATAATTCACCCCTCCACTTT. This gives the protein CASRLQGYNSPLHF.

This rearrangement joins TRBV20-1 to TRBJ1-2; D possibly corresponds to TRBD1 (5 bases). The germline V gene has CDR1 DFQATT and CDR2 SNEGSKA (reference sequence). The CDR3 length is 11 residues. V shed 7 bases and J shed 4 bases, with 10 bases lying between them. The CDR3 nucleotides read TGCAGTGGGCAGGGTGGCTATGGCTACACCTTC. It yields the protein CSGQGGYGYTF.

J is TRBJ2-1 and V is TRBV5-1, with TRBD2 matching 14 bases. Germline V gene data show CDR1 as SGHRS and CDR2 as YFSETQ. Losses at the gene ends were 4 bases for V and 8 bases for J; bases not matched to a gene: 5. The CDR3 is 15 amino acids. This CDR3 is CASSPRTSGGYEQFF. The CDR3 DNA reads TGCGCCAGCAGCCCCCGGACTAGCGGGGGGTATGAGCAGTTCTTC.

This clone was observed a handful of times. V and J are TRBV9 and TRBJ1-1; 7 bases match TRBD1. Per germline, CDR1 SGDLS and CDR2 YYNGEE. The CDR3 is 19 residues long. Trimming took 0 bases from V and 4 from J; bases not matched to a gene: 18. As DNA, the CDR3 is TGTGCCAGCAGCGTAGGGGTTGGACAGGAGCCCCGGGTTGCCACTGAAGCTTTCTTT. Protein product: CASSVGVGQEPRVATEAFF.

The chain has TRBV25-1 and TRBJ1-2; D unclear. CDR1 is MGHDK and CDR2 is SYGVNS in the germline V gene. Trimming removed 2 bases from V and 4 bases from J, with 8 bases in between. This CDR3 has 13 residues. CDR3 bases: TGTGCCAGCAGTGAACATAGAGCCTATGGCTACACCTTC. Translating it yields CASSEHRAYGYTF.

The V gene is TRBV28, the J gene TRBJ1-1; TRBD1 aligns across 8 bases. The CDR3 covers 14 residues. Germline V gene lookup returns CDR1 MDHEN and CDR2 SYDVKM. V shed 5 bases and J 0 bases; nucleotides not matched to a gene: 2. The CDR3 bases are TGTGCCAGCAGTGGACAGGGCTTGAACACTGAAGCTTTCTTT. Encoded protein: CASSGQGLNTEAFF.